The present T cell receptor beta chain was sequenced within a study of neurological immune-mediated disorders. General study findings and limits: No CDR3 amino acid sequences were shared by expanded clones across subjects, suggesting private repertoires in all groups.

5'RACE employing 10-nucleotide random UMIs yielded the cDNA. TCRdb re-called the 5' RACE reads with MiXCR, one entry per CDR3 protein. This sample yields about 15,000 distinct CDR3 sequences, of which 3% to 4.5% are seen a single time; just over 20% belongs to the top ten. Maryland, USA blood bank volunteers served as healthy controls. The sorted libraries involved the use of about 930,000 CD4+ or CD8+ T cells. Ten or more counts support this clonotype. Its antigen is still unknown. The CDR3 totals 15 residues. With 1 base clipped from V and 2 bases from J, the junction kept 1 base outside the gene matches. CDR1 and CDR2 (germline): SEHNR, FQNEAQ (reference sequence).

This receptor was taken from a woman in her thirties or forties in good health. The sample taken for sequencing was CD8+ T cells from blood. The chain has TRBV7-9 and TRBJ2-7, with 11 bases aligning to TRBD2. The CDR3 DNA reads as TGTGCCAGCAGCTTAGAGACTAGCGGGACCTACGAGCAGTACTTC. It encodes CASSLETSGTYEQYF.